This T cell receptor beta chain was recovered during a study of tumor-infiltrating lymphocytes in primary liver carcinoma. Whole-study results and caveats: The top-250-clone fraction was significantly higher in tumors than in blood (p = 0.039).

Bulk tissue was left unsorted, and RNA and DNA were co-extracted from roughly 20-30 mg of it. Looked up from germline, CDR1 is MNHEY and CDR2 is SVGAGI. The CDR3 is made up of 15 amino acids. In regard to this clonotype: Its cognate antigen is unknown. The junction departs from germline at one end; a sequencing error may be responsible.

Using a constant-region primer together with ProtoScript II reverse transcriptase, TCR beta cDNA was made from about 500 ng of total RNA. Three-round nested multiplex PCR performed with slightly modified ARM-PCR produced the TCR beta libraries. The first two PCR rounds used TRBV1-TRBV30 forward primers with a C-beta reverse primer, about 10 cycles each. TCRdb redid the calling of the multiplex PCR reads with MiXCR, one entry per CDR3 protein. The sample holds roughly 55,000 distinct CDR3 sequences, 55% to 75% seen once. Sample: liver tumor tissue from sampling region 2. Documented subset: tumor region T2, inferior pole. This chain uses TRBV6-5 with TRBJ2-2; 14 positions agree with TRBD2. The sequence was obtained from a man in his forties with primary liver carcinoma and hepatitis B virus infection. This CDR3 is CASMGTSGSLGVLFF. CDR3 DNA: TGTGCCAGTATGGGGACTAGCGGGAGTCTTGGGGTGCTGTTTTTT.